Below, 26 T cell receptor beta chains from the same sample are listed, as sequenced in a study of breast tumors, draining lymph nodes, adjacent tissues. Via MiXCR, TCRdb re-called the multiplex PCR reads, giving one row per CDR3 protein. Here the sample spans 11,000 or so distinct CDR3 sequences, 35% to 40% being singletons. Sample: breast tumor tissue. The receptors shown here come from a female donor with breast cancer. Some clones in this sample may be carry-over from other donors' samples.

This clonotype was picked up many times. The chain is built from TRBV20-1 and TRBJ2-3; D remains unclear. Trimming removed 5 bases at V and 0 bases at J, with 9 bases between. Germline V gives CDR1 DFQATT, CDR2 SNEGSKA (reference sequence). The CDR3 has 13 residues. CDR3 coding DNA: TGCAGTGCTCCCCATTCCAGCACAGATACGCAGTATTTT. Translated: CSAPHSSTDTQYF.

This clonotype was seen at least ten times. This chain links TRBV5-1 with TRBJ2-5, with D possibly being TRBD1 (6 bases). Trimming pared 4 bases from V and 3 bases from J, leaving 10 bases between. The CDR3 totals 13 residues. Germline CDR1 SGHRS, CDR2 YFSETQ. The CDR3 nucleotides read TGCGCCAGCAGCCCCGGACAGAAAGAGACCCAGTACTTC. Residues: CASSPGQKETQYF.

The chain carries TRBV6-5 and TRBJ1-3; D gene uncertain. Germline V gene data show CDR1 as MNHEY and CDR2 as SVGAGI. The V end lost 5 bases, the J end lost 0 bases, and 17 bases lay between the germline ends. CDR3 length: 17 amino acids. The CDR3 loop reads CASSRTHTSISGNTIYF. In DNA, the CDR3 is TGTGCCAGCAGTAGGACCCATACCTCTATCTCTGGAAACACCATATATTTT.

The chain uses TRBV20-1 and TRBJ2-3; D uncertain. The CDR3 extends over 13 amino acids. CDR1 and CDR2 from the germline V gene are DFQATT and SNEGSKA (reference sequence). V lost 1 base and J 1 base, leaving 6 bases between the germline ends. CDR3 amino acids: CSARVDGTDTQYF. The CDR3 region has the DNA TGCAGTGCTAGAGTGGATGGCACAGATACGCAGTATTTT.

The chain couples TRBV6-6 to TRBJ2-3, with 9 bases that match TRBD2. V gave up 9 bases and J gave up 0 bases; unmatched junction bases: 10. The CDR3 totals 16 residues. CDR1 and CDR2 (germline): MNHNY, SVGAGI (reference sequence). CDR3 nucleotide sequence: TGTGCCAGTAGCCTTAGCGGGGGAGCTAGCACAGATACGCAGTATTTT. It encodes CASSLSGGASTDTQYF.

This clonotype was seen just once. A clone one base away is much larger, so this may be a read error. The chain carries TRBV18 and TRBJ2-3, with 7 bases matching TRBD1. The J call may be faulty, since TRBJ1-5 better matches the DNA end. Germline-derived CDR1 and CDR2 are KGHSH and LQKENI. The CDR3 length is 15 residues. This chain's CDR3 is CASSPRQGGTDTQHF. The CDR3 coding sequence is TGTGCCAGCTCACCCAGACAGGGCGGCACAGATACGCAGCATTTT.

This clonotype was counted at least ten times. V gene TRBV5-1 combines with J gene TRBJ2-7; D is unresolved. The CDR3 loop spans 13 amino acids. Germline-derived CDR1 and CDR2 are SGHRS and YFSETQ. Trimming pared 5 bases from V and 7 bases from J, leaving 16 bases between. For the CDR3, the DNA is TGCGCCAGCAGATCACAGCCTTTGGAAGAGCAGTACTTC. Protein sequence: CASRSQPLEEQYF.

This clonotype came up a few times. J is TRBJ2-4 and V is TRBV6-5; D may be TRBD2 (5 bases). The CDR3 covers 16 residues. Germline V gene data show CDR1 as MNHEY and CDR2 as SVGAGI. Trimming took off 0 bases at V and 3 bases at J, with 12 bases between the two ends. CDR3 sequence reads: CASSYSERLVKNIQYF. CDR3 in DNA: TGTGCCAGCAGTTACTCGGAGCGGTTGGTCAAAAACATTCAGTACTTC.

This clonotype was counted at least ten times. The rearrangement uses TRBV5-6 and TRBJ2-7; TRBD1 matches 9 bases. Germline V gene lookup returns CDR1 SGHDT and CDR2 YYEEEE. The V and J ends lost 2 bases and 2 bases, in that order; junction bases with no gene match: 5. CDR3 length: 15 residues. CDR3 amino acids: CASSFLGQGTYEQYF. Here the CDR3 DNA reads TGTGCCAGCAGCTTTTTGGGACAGGGTACCTACGAGCAGTACTTC.

This clonotype is large within its sample. The chain links TRBV7-9 to TRBJ2-2; maybe TRBD1 (6 bases). CDR3 length: 13 residues. Trimming removed 5 bases at V and 4 bases at J, with 8 bases between. Germline V gene lookup returns CDR1 SEHNR and CDR2 FQNEAQ (reference sequence). The CDR3 DNA reads TGTGCCAGCAGCCCACAGGGCACCGGGGAGCTGTTTTTT. Protein product: CASSPQGTGELFF.

This clonotype was detected ten times or more. The chain has TRBV19 and TRBJ2-2, with 9 bases fitting TRBD1. Looked up from germline, CDR1 is LNHDA and CDR2 is SQIVND (reference sequence). The CDR3 is 16 amino acids. The J segment lost 4 bases and the V segment lost 6 bases, leaving 9 bases of the junction unmatched. DNA for the CDR3: TGTGCCAGTAGAACTACAGGGGGCGCCGTCACCGGGGAGCTGTTTTTT. Protein: CASRTTGGAVTGELFF.

The V gene is TRBV15, the J gene TRBJ2-3; the match to TRBD1 covers 8 bases. V dropped 4 bases and J dropped 3; count of bases not matched to a gene: 6. Per the germline V gene, CDR1 is LNHNV and CDR2 is YYDKDF (reference sequence). This CDR3 contains 15 residues. The CDR3 nucleotides read TGTGCCACCAGCACAGGACAGGGAGAGACAGATACGCAGTATTTT. Translation gives CATSTGQGETDTQYF. Based on the CDR3 plus reference TRBV15 and TRBJ2-3, the full variable domain is DAMVIQNPRYQVTQFGKPVTLSCSQTLNHNVMYWYQQKSSQAPKLLFHYYDKDFNNEADTPDNFQSRRPNTSFCFLDIRSPGLGDTAMYLCATSTGQGETDTQYFGPGTRLTVL.

By sample share, this clonotype is medium-sized. The CDR3 region has the DNA TGCGCCAGCAGCTTGATCCCAGATTCCTACGAGCAGTACTTC. The encoded protein is CASSLIPDSYEQYF. The chain combines TRBV5-1 with TRBJ2-7; D remains ambiguous. V was clipped by 1 base and J by 1 base, with 9 bases between them. The CDR3 has 14 residues. Germline CDR1 and CDR2: SGHRS and YFSETQ.

This clonotype ranks as medium-sized. J is TRBJ2-1 and V is TRBV12-5; TRBD2 matches at 11 bases. Germline V CDR1 and CDR2: LGHNT, FRNRAP. The CDR3 covers 17 residues. Trimming removed 7 bases from V and 0 bases from J; junction bases left unmatched: 8. The CDR3 spells CASAPSGGPSSYNEQFF. CDR3 nucleotides: TGTGCTAGTGCCCCTAGCGGGGGGCCCAGCTCCTACAATGAGCAGTTCTTC.

Concerning this clonotype: Lacking the conserved final phenylalanine or tryptophan, this CDR3 likely reflects a read error. The chain recombines TRBV15 with TRBJ2-5, with 16 bases identical to TRBD2. J lost 5 bases, V lost 11 bases, and 5 bases had no gene match. Per the germline V gene, CDR1 is LNHNV and CDR2 is YYDKDF (reference sequence). This CDR3 has 14 residues. CDR3 residues: CAAGLAGGGETQYS. The CDR3, as DNA: TGTGCCGCGGGACTAGCGGGGGGGGGGGAGACCCAGTACTCC.

Concerning this clonotype itself: The conserved final phenylalanine or tryptophan is absent from the CDR3, which likely points to a read error. V is TRBV3-1 and J is TRBJ1-2; 8 bases align to TRBD1. J was trimmed by 7 bases and V by 3 bases; bases with no gene match: 10. The germline gives CDR1 LGHDT, CDR2 YNNKEL (reference sequence). CDR3 length: 15 residues. Written as DNA, the CDR3 is TGTGCCAGCAGCCACTTACCTCAGGGGGCGCGTGGCTACACCGCC. Protein sequence: CASSHLPQGARGYTA.

V gene TRBV29-1 combines with J gene TRBJ2-5; TRBD2 agrees at 9 bases. CDR1 SQVTM and CDR2 ANQGSEA come from the germline V gene. This CDR3 has 14 residues. Losses at the gene ends were 4 bases for V and 5 bases for J; bases not matched to a gene: 8. CDR3 DNA: TGCAGCGTTGCGGGCGGGGGGGCCAGGGAGACCCAGTACTTC. Its translation is CSVAGGGARETQYF.

This clonotype is medium-sized by share. The chain carries TRBV10-3 and TRBJ2-1; 8 bases are shared with TRBD1. The V segment lost 8 bases and the J segment 14 bases; nucleotides outside the gene matches: 5. CDR3 size: 10 residues. The germline V gene encodes CDR1 ENHRY and CDR2 SYGVKD. The CDR3 sequence: CAIGGQGKFF. DNA of the CDR3: TGTGCCATCGGAGGACAGGGAAAGTTCTTC.

This clonotype was observed many times. A clone one base away is much larger, so this may be a read error. The genes are TRBV15 and TRBJ1-4; TRBD1 matches at 7 bases. Germline loops: CDR1 LNHNV, CDR2 YYDKDF (reference sequence). The CDR3 spans 18 residues. In DNA, the CDR3 is TGTGCCACCAGCAGAGAAGTCGGGGACAGCAGGGACAATGAAAAACTGTCTTTT. It is translated as CATSREVGDSRDNEKLSF.

This clonotype was counted ten times or more. The CDR3 bases are TGTGCCAGTAGTCTGGGACTAGCGGGAGTGAACATTCAGTACTTC. Amino acid sequence: CASSLGLAGVNIQYF. The V and J genes are TRBV19 and TRBJ2-4; 14 positions match TRBD2. The germline V gene encodes CDR1 LNHDA and CDR2 SQIVND (reference sequence). The V and J ends lost 5 bases and 7 bases, in that order; junction bases with no gene match: 4. There are 15 residues in the CDR3.

This clonotype was recorded many times. The chain has TRBV5-1 and TRBJ2-5; D perhaps matches TRBD1 (8 bases). The CDR3 covers 14 residues. V lost 4 bases and J lost 5, with 15 bases in between. Per the germline V gene, CDR1 is SGHRS and CDR2 is YFSETQ. The CDR3 bases are TGCGCCAGCAGCACAACAGGGGGGGGGGAGACCCAGTACTTC. Its protein is CASSTTGGGETQYF. The whole variable domain, remainder taken from reference TRBV5-1 and TRBJ2-5, is KAGVTQTPRYLIKTRGQQVTLSCSPISGHRSVSWYQQTPGQGLQFLFEYFSETQRNKGNFPGRFSGRQFSNSRSEMNVSTLELGDSALYLCASSTTGGGETQYFGPGTRLLVL.

This clonotype was picked up many times. This chain links TRBV12-3 or TRBV12-4 with TRBJ1-2; no definite D call. Trimming removed 2 bases from V and 2 bases from J, with 3 bases in between. The CDR3 consists of 12 residues. The CDR3 DNA reads TGTGCCAGCAGTTTACAAAACTATGGCTACACCTTC. Its protein is CASSLQNYGYTF.

This clonotype was detected many times. The chain joins TRBV7-9 to TRBJ2-2; 12 nucleotides match TRBD2. This CDR3 has 17 residues. From germline, CDR1 is SEHNR and CDR2 FQNEAQ (reference sequence). V shed 5 bases and J 6 bases; nucleotides not matched to a gene: 10. CDR3 coding DNA: TGTGCCAGCAGCCTACTCCCTAGCGGGAGGGGGGCCGGGGAGCTGTTTTTT. Protein product: CASSLLPSGRGAGELFF.

J is TRBJ1-6 and V is TRBV14; D gene unclear. Germline V CDR1 and CDR2: SGHDN, FVKESK. The V end was cut by 4 bases, the J end by 10 bases, with 14 bases between. CDR3 length: 14 residues. The chain's CDR3 is CASSRAGRGSPLHF. CDR3 nucleotide sequence: TGTGCCAGCAGCCGGGCAGGAAGAGGCTCACCCCTCCACTTT.

This clonotype was observed at least ten times. The CDR3 DNA is TGTGCCAGCAGTCTGCTAGGAGACAGTAGCTCCTACGAGCAGTACTTC. The encoded protein is CASSLLGDSSSYEQYF. V usage is TRBV27 and J usage is TRBJ2-7; D may be TRBD1 (5 bases). The germline gives CDR1 MNHEY, CDR2 SMNVEV (reference sequence). The CDR3 spans 16 residues. Trimming cost V 5 bases and J 0 bases, with 17 bases left between them.

This clonotype came up many times. The chain recombines TRBV5-1 with TRBJ2-2; 15 bases align to TRBD2. Unmatched junction bases numbered 6, after V lost 3 bases and J lost 6 bases. Germline V gene data show CDR1 as SGHRS and CDR2 as YFSETQ. The CDR3 runs 17 residues. Here the CDR3 reads CASSSGLAGGLSGELFF. In DNA, the CDR3 is TGCGCCAGCAGCTCCGGACTAGCGGGGGGGTTATCCGGGGAGCTGTTTTTT.